This T cell receptor beta chain was recorded in a study of T-cell memory formation after mild COVID-19. In this sample, this clonotype turned up once. As yet, its antigen is unknown. Study-wide findings and caveats: The study found contracting CD4+ clones mainly in CM and EM and contracting CD8+ clones in EMRA. Contracting clones, day 15 to 85, had balanced CD4/CD8, and later expanders favored CD4+. A subset of responding clones appeared in pre-infection memory, suggesting cross-reactive memory joined.

Employing constant-segment primers, 5'RACE generated TCR alpha and TCR beta cDNA libraries bearing sample barcodes and UMIs. TCRdb passed the 5' RACE reads through MiXCR, listing each CDR3 protein once. This table holds fewer than 450,000 distinct CDR3 sequences, over 20% found once. The sequence was obtained from an adult woman who had mild COVID-19 (a few samples of this study predate the infection). Cell type and time point are not known. The sequencing sample was made of PBMCs or a T cell subset sorted from them (not recorded which).

CDR3 in DNA: TGTGCCAGCAGTTACACGGGACTAGCGGGAGGAGATACGCAGTATTTT. As protein: CASSYTGLAGGDTQYF. V usage is TRBV6-5 and J usage is TRBJ2-3, with 15 bases that match TRBD2. The CDR3 runs 16 residues. Germline trimming cut 2 bases from V and 5 bases from J; bases unmatched to any gene: 2. Germline lookup yields CDR1 MNHEY and CDR2 SVGAGI.